This TCR beta chain stems from a study of CD8 T cells in ankylosing spondylitis. Study conclusions and caveats: It appeared that ankylosing spondylitis blood was characterized by a TCR beta motif of under ten highly homologous variants. Those disease-linked clones were CD8+; they were also relatively rare in peripheral blood. Past research had described some motif variants in reactive arthritis synovial fluid and blood. Reportedly, matched ankylosing spondylitis synovial fluid was significantly enriched for disease-linked clones.

Using its own MiXCR run on the 5' RACE reads, TCRdb lists one record per CDR3 protein. The sample lists 500,000 to 650,000 distinct CDR3 sequences; 5.3% were seen once. The germline CDR1 and CDR2 sequences are DFQATT and SNEGSKA (reference sequence). V lost 3 bases, J lost 7 bases, and 13 bases lay in between. The CDR3 has 13 amino acids. This clonotype has at least ten counts. Its cognate antigen is unknown. Sequencing input: blood, either unsorted or a sorted T cell fraction (not recorded which). The source is a male donor with ankylosing spondylitis. The chain carries TRBV20-1 and TRBJ2-1; D tentatively fits TRBD1 or TRBD2 (5 bases each). The CDR3 loop is CSARGPSGNEQFF. The CDR3 DNA is TGCAGTGCTAGGGGGCCCTCGGGGAATGAGCAGTTCTTC.